The 17 T cell receptor beta chains listed next were all sequenced from one sample in a study of T cell changes during pregnancy in multiple sclerosis. The data were produced by immunoSEQ multiplex PCR, yet TCRdb's version contains in-frame clones alone and is incomplete. The sample carries tens of thousands of clones, over 80% recorded once. The sequenced sample was CD4+ T cells from peripheral blood mononuclear cells, obtained in the third trimester of pregnancy. The receptors were gathered from a female donor with multiple sclerosis, enrolled in a pregnancy study.

The V gene is TRBV18, the J gene TRBJ1-1; a possible D gene is TRBD1 (5 bases). The CDR3 is 14 residues long. Germline assignment: CDR1 KGHSH and CDR2 LQKENI. V was pared by 0 bases and J by 10 bases, with 15 bases between. CDR3 sequence reads: CASSPPRQLRGAFF. The CDR3 region has the DNA TGTGCCAGCTCACCACCAAGACAGCTCCGAGGAGCTTTCTTT.

The CDR3, as DNA: TGCGCCAGCAGCTCCCGAGGGGGGGGGAGAGGCGACTATGGCTACACCTTC. This gives the protein CASSSRGGGRGDYGYTF. The chain combines TRBV5-1 with TRBJ1-2; a weak D match, TRBD1 (6 bases). CDR1 is SGHRS, CDR2 YFSETQ, per germline. This CDR3 comprises 17 residues. Trimming removed 3 bases at V and 3 bases at J, with 21 bases between.

The V call is TRBV6-5, the J call TRBJ1-4, with D possibly TRBD1 on 6 matching bases. Germline V gives CDR1 MNHEY, CDR2 SVGAGI. V was pared by 6 bases and J by 8 bases, with 16 bases between. The CDR3 length is 14 residues. As DNA, the CDR3 is TGTGCCAGCAGAAACAGGGCAGGGCGGGAAAAACTGTTTTTT. This gives the protein CASRNRAGREKLFF.

This chain links TRBV9 with TRBJ2-2; D is undetermined. Trimming pared 0 bases from V and 4 bases from J, leaving 4 bases between. The CDR3 contains 13 residues. Per germline, CDR1 SGDLS and CDR2 YYNGEE. The CDR3 here is CASSVVVTGELFF. The CDR3 region has the DNA TGTGCCAGCAGCGTAGTAGTCACCGGGGAGCTGTTTTTT.

This rearrangement joins TRBV7-2 to TRBJ2-3, with D possibly being TRBD1 (5 bases). This CDR3 contains 14 residues. Trimming left V 4 bases short and J 1 base short, with 9 bases between. Germline loops: CDR1 SGHTA, CDR2 FQGNSA. The CDR3 DNA reads as TGTGCCAGCAGCTCGCAGGGTGGCACAGATACGCAGTATTTT. Encoded protein: CASSSQGGTDTQYF.

This chain links TRBV14 with TRBJ2-1, with 7 nucleotides matching TRBD1. V lost 5 bases to trimming and J lost 3 bases; unmatched junction nucleotides: 7. The CDR3 sequence is 15 residues long. Germline V lookup: CDR1 SGHDN, CDR2 FVKESK. Here the CDR3 reads CASSLSGTDYNEQFF. The CDR3 DNA reads TGTGCCAGCAGCTTATCCGGGACAGACTACAATGAGCAGTTCTTC.

The gene calls are TRBV20-1 and TRBJ2-7; TRBD1 aligns across 8 bases. The CDR3 runs 11 residues. Germline loops: CDR1 DFQATT, CDR2 SNEGSKA (reference sequence). Losses at the gene ends were 5 bases for V and 6 bases for J; bases not matched to a gene: 3. This CDR3 is CSAGTGVEQYF. The CDR3 coding sequence is TGCAGTGCTGGGACAGGAGTCGAGCAGTACTTC.

V is TRBV30 and J is TRBJ1-5; D is unclear. CDR3 length equals 14 residues. Germline V gene sequence: CDR1 GTSNPN, CDR2 SVGIG (reference sequence). V lost 3 bases to trimming and J lost 3 bases, with 12 bases between them. The CDR3 region has the DNA TGTGCCTGGAGCCACACTACCCACAATCAGCCCCAGCATTTT. It is translated as CAWSHTTHNQPQHF.

The CDR3 loop reads CASSPNSGKTYEQYF. CDR3 DNA: TGTGCCAGCAGCCCGAATAGCGGGAAGACCTACGAGCAGTACTTC. This rearrangement joins TRBV5-4 to TRBJ2-7, with 8 bases fitting TRBD2. The CDR3 is made up of 15 amino acids. Looked up from germline, CDR1 is SGHNT and CDR2 is YYREEE (reference sequence). V was clipped by 4 bases and J by 2 bases; unmatched bases: 8.

The chain employs TRBV5-1 and TRBJ2-7; possible D gene TRBD2, 6 bases. Germline CDR1 is SGHRS and CDR2 is YFSETQ. This CDR3 is built from 15 residues. Trimming stripped 3 bases from V and 7 bases from J, with 20 bases between. The CDR3 here is CASSWRDGGSGEQYF. CDR3 bases: TGCGCCAGCAGCTGGAGGGATGGTGGGAGTGGGGAGCAGTACTTC. Drawing the rest from reference TRBV5-1 and TRBJ2-7, the complete variable domain is KAGVTQTPRYLIKTRGQQVTLSCSPISGHRSVSWYQQTPGQGLQFLFEYFSETQRNKGNFPGRFSGRQFSNSRSEMNVSTLELGDSALYLCASSWRDGGSGEQYFGPGTRLTVT.

The chain couples TRBV6-1 to TRBJ1-5, with 7 positions matching TRBD1. The CDR3 has 14 residues. With 6 bases clipped from V and 0 bases from J, the junction kept 2 bases outside the gene matches. Germline assignment: CDR1 MNHNS and CDR2 SASEGT. CDR3 amino acids: CASRDRTSNQPQHF. CDR3 nucleotide sequence: TGTGCCAGCAGGGACAGGACTAGCAATCAGCCCCAGCATTTT.

The gene calls are TRBV25-1 and TRBJ2-1, with no clear D. Germline CDR1 and CDR2: MGHDK and SYGVNS. V was pared by 8 bases and J by 5 bases, with 13 bases between. This CDR3 spans 13 amino acids. The CDR3 region is CASLNELHNEQFF. CDR3 nucleotide sequence: TGTGCCAGCCTTAACGAGCTCCACAATGAGCAGTTCTTC.

The rearrangement links TRBV4-2 to TRBJ1-4; 11 nucleotides agree with TRBD1. The ends lost 4 bases at V and 7 bases at J; junction bases unmatched: 8. CDR3 length equals 16 residues. Per germline, CDR1 LGHNA and CDR2 YNFKEQ. The CDR3, as DNA: TGTGCCAGCAGCCCGCTCGGGACAGGGGGAACTGAAAAACTGTTTTTT. It translates to CASSPLGTGGTEKLFF.

This rearrangement joins TRBV6-5 to TRBJ1-6, with D perhaps matching TRBD1 (6 bases). Germline-derived CDR1 and CDR2 are MNHEY and SVGAGI. The CDR3 contains 14 residues. The ends were cut back, 7 bases at V and 10 bases at J, with 17 bases in the middle. In DNA, the CDR3 is TGTGCCAGCACTCAGGACAGAAATGGCTCACCCCTCCACTTT. Its protein is CASTQDRNGSPLHF.

The gene calls are TRBV2 and TRBJ2-7; the D gene is possibly TRBD1 (5 bases). CDR3 length: 14 amino acids. V was shortened by 6 bases and J by 0 bases, with 12 bases between the two germline ends. The germline V gene has CDR1 SNHLY and CDR2 FYNNEI. CDR3 region: CASSQGLSSYEQYF. CDR3 nucleotide sequence: TGTGCCAGCAGCCAGGGATTAAGCTCCTACGAGCAGTACTTC.

This clone has a handful of counts. The rearrangement links TRBV28 to TRBJ1-4; no reliable D call. The germline gives CDR1 MDHEN, CDR2 SYDVKM. The germline V and J ends were trimmed by 2 bases and 7 bases, with 11 bases remaining between them. The CDR3 is 14 amino acids. In DNA form, the CDR3 reads TGTGCCAGCAGTTTACTCATCGGAGGTGAAAAACTGTTTTTT. Protein product: CASSLLIGGEKLFF.

The genes are TRBV7-6 and TRBJ1-1, with 7 bases aligning to TRBD1. CDR3 length: 14 residues. V trimming: 4 bases; J trimming: 3 bases; junction bases outside the gene matches: 5. Germline-derived CDR1 and CDR2 are SGHVS and FNYEAQ. The CDR3 loop is CASSSLTGDTEAFF. The CDR3, as DNA: TGTGCCAGCAGCTCACTTACAGGGGACACTGAAGCTTTCTTT.